This T cell receptor (beta chain) was documented in a study of T-cell reconstitution after alpha-beta-depleted transplantation in children. V was clipped by 7 bases and J by 1 base; unmatched bases: 0. This CDR3 spans 13 amino acids. Germline V gene sequence: CDR1 KGHDR, CDR2 SFDVKD. Unique molecular identifiers were used in preparing the TCRbeta library. TCRdb reanalysed the PCR reads using MiXCR and keeps one entry per CDR3 protein. Among tens of thousands of distinct CDR3 sequences listed, approximately 7.4% were seen once. The table lists this clonotype with many counts. This sample comprised PBMCs from the stem cell graft donor, obtained from the stem cell graft. The genes are TRBV24-1 and TRBJ1-1, with 9 positions matching TRBD1. This sequence originates from a human donor who donated a stem cell graft to a child with acute lymphoblastic leukemia. CDR3 protein: CATRGQGNTEAFF. The DNA of the CDR3 is TGTGCCACCAGGGGACAGGGGAACACTGAAGCTTTCTTT.